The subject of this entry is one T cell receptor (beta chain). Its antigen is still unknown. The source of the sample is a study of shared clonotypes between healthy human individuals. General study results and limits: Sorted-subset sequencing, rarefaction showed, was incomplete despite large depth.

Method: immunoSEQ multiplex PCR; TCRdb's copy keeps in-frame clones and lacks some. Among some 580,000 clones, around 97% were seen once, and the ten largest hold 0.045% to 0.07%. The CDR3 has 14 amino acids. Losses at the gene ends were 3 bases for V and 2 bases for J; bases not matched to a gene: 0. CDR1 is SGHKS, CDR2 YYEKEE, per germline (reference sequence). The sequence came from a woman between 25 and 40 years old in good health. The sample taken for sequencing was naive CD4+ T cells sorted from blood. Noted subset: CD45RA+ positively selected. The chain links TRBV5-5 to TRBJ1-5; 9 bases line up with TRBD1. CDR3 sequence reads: CASSWTGGNQPQHF. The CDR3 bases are TGTGCCAGCAGCTGGACAGGGGGCAATCAGCCCCAGCATTTT.